One and the same sample provided the 21 T cell receptor beta chains below, sequenced in a study of vaccination and CD4 T cells after COVID-19. Oncomine TCR Beta short-read sequencing was applied to DNA from cultured CD4+ T cells. TCRdb recomputed calls from the PCR reads with MiXCR, one row per CDR3 protein. The sample records thousands of distinct CDR3 sequences, roughly 60% being singletons. No cognate antigen is known for these TCRs. Regarding treatment: approximately 11-day PBMC culture with coronavirus spike peptide pools or control peptides (ViraFEST assay). The sequenced sample was CD4+ T cells from blood, cultured in vitro. The source is a human donor who had recovered from COVID-19.

This clonotype was counted between two and nine times. The chain is built from TRBV7-8 and TRBJ1-5; 9 bases match TRBD1. Germline V gene sequence: CDR1 SGHVS, CDR2 FQNEAQ. V shed 1 base, J shed 2 bases, and the junction held 3 bases outside the gene matches. This CDR3 spans 16 amino acids. The DNA of the CDR3 is TGTGCCAGCAGCTTAGGAACAGGGGGCGGCAATCAGCCCCAGCATTTT. It codes for CASSLGTGGGNQPQHF.

The chain has TRBV6-1 and TRBJ1-2; 9 bases are a match to TRBD1. The junction had 4 bases not matched to a gene; V was cut back by 6 bases and J by 2 bases. This CDR3 spans 14 amino acids. In germline, CDR1 is MNHNS, CDR2 SASEGT. CDR3 amino acids: CASRDRGRNYGYTF. CDR3 coding DNA: TGTGCCAGCAGGGACAGGGGAAGAAACTATGGCTACACCTTC.

This clonotype ranks as large (0.1 to 1%). The chain combines TRBV7-2 with TRBJ2-2; D is perhaps TRBD1 (9 bases). V lost 5 bases and J lost 4, with 17 bases in between. This CDR3 is 16 amino acids long. Germline V gene sequence: CDR1 SGHTA, CDR2 FQGNSA. The DNA of the CDR3 is TGTGCCAGCAGCCGGGGGGGACAGGGTAGCACCGGGGAGCTGTTTTTT. It is translated as CASSRGGQGSTGELFF.

This clonotype has a handful of counts. The chain is built from TRBV19 and TRBJ2-5; 12 bases are shared with TRBD1. Losses at the gene ends were 4 bases for V and 4 bases for J; bases not matched to a gene: 7. The CDR3 is 16 amino acids. In germline, CDR1 is LNHDA, CDR2 SQIVND (reference sequence). CDR3 nucleotides: TGTGCCAGTAGTAATTCGGGACAGGGGGCCAGAGAGACCCAGTACTTC. It translates to CASSNSGQGARETQYF.

The chain is built from TRBV6-1 and TRBJ1-5, with D possibly matching TRBD1 (6 bases). From germline, CDR1 is MNHNS and CDR2 SASEGT. Trimming took 6 bases from V and 3 from J, leaving 12 bases between them. This CDR3 region has 14 residues. The chain's CDR3 is CASRIGGPNQPQHF. The CDR3 coding sequence is TGTGCCAGCAGGATAGGGGGTCCCAATCAGCCCCAGCATTTT.

V gene TRBV19 combines with J gene TRBJ2-1; 15 bases match TRBD2. Looked up from germline, CDR1 is LNHDA and CDR2 is SQIVND (reference sequence). V trimming: 5 bases; J trimming: 4 bases; junction bases outside the gene matches: 6. This CDR3 has 17 amino acids. CDR3 in amino acids: CASSANGLAGGYNEQFF. CDR3 nucleotide sequence: TGTGCCAGTAGTGCGAACGGACTAGCGGGAGGGTACAATGAGCAGTTCTTC.

V and J are TRBV7-2 and TRBJ1-1, with D uncertain. The germline V gene encodes CDR1 SGHTA and CDR2 FQGNSA. The V end was cut by 3 bases, the J end by 1 base, with 9 bases between. The CDR3 runs to 14 residues. Here the CDR3 reads CASSFDYGNTEAFF. The CDR3 DNA reads as TGTGCCAGCAGCTTCGATTATGGGAACACTGAAGCTTTCTTT.

This clonotype appeared a few times. The chain links TRBV20-1 to TRBJ1-6; D ambiguous. The CDR3 is made up of 13 amino acids. V lost 2 bases and J 4 bases, leaving 6 bases between the germline ends. Germline V gives CDR1 DFQATT, CDR2 SNEGSKA (reference sequence). The CDR3 sequence: CSARLAYNSPLHF. For the CDR3, the DNA is TGCAGTGCTAGACTCGCATATAATTCACCCCTCCACTTT.

This clonotype was counted once. V is TRBV5-1 and J is TRBJ2-3; D gene ambiguous. Trimming pared 2 bases from V and 6 bases from J, leaving 10 bases between. The CDR3 totals 13 residues. From germline, CDR1 is SGHRS and CDR2 YFSETQ. CDR3 bases: TGCGCCAGCAGCTTCTGGGGAAGGGATACGCAGTATTTT. Its protein is CASSFWGRDTQYF.

The V and J genes are TRBV2 and TRBJ2-3; D unclear. With 6 bases removed from V and 5 bases from J, the gap between germline ends came to 6 bases. The CDR3 is 11 residues long. CDR1 and CDR2 (germline): SNHLY, FYNNEI. For the CDR3, the DNA is TGTGCCAGCAGCCCGCAAGATACGCAGTATTTT. This encodes CASSPQDTQYF.

The J gene is TRBJ1-2, the V gene TRBV20-1; D is unclear. Germline CDR1 is DFQATT and CDR2 is SNEGSKA (reference sequence). CDR3 size: 14 residues. The V and J ends lost 3 bases and 4 bases respectively, with 15 bases between them. The chain's CDR3 is CSARAGVTSYGYTF. As DNA, the CDR3 is TGCAGTGCTAGGGCGGGCGTGACCTCCTATGGCTACACCTTC.

By share, this clonotype ranks as large. The chain combines TRBV6-4 with TRBJ2-1, with D hard to call. Looked up from germline, CDR1 is MRHNA and CDR2 is SNTAGT. This CDR3 comprises 15 residues. V was pared by 3 bases and J by 4 bases, with 13 bases between. The CDR3 DNA follows: TGTGCCAGCAGTGAAGGTCTAGAACCTTACAATGAGCAGTTCTTC. Encoded protein: CASSEGLEPYNEQFF.

The gene calls are TRBV6-1 and TRBJ1-5; D not certain. The CDR3 has 16 amino acids. Germline lookup yields CDR1 MNHNS and CDR2 SASEGT. The V end was cut by 2 bases, the J end by 0 bases, with 11 bases between. The chain's CDR3 is CASSEPRGNSNQPQHF. Here the CDR3 DNA reads TGTGCCAGCAGTGAACCTCGGGGAAATAGCAATCAGCCCCAGCATTTT.

This clonotype came up a few times. The V gene is TRBV20-1, the J gene TRBJ2-5; D possibly uses TRBD1 or TRBD2 (6 bases each). CDR3 length equals 13 residues. CDR1 is DFQATT and CDR2 is SNEGSKA in the germline V gene (reference sequence). V gave up 6 bases and J gave up 1 base, with 12 bases separating them. CDR3 coding DNA: TGCAGTGCCCCGTCGGGGGCCCAAGAGACCCAGTACTTC. Its protein is CSAPSGAQETQYF.

V is TRBV6-5 and J is TRBJ1-1; perhaps TRBD1 as D (5 bases). The V end lost 2 bases, the J end lost 4 bases, and 11 bases lay between the germline ends. CDR3 size: 14 residues. Germline CDR1 reads MNHEY; CDR2 reads SVGAGI. For the CDR3, the DNA is TGTGCCAGCAGTTACCCCGGCAGGGCCACTGAAGCTTTCTTT. Its protein is CASSYPGRATEAFF.

This rearrangement joins TRBV24-1 to TRBJ2-1; D gene unclear. V lost 2 bases, J lost 8 bases, and 15 bases lay in between. The CDR3 sequence is 15 residues long. Per the germline V gene, CDR1 is KGHDR and CDR2 is SFDVKD. The chain's CDR3 is CATSDYSVGFYEQFF. CDR3 DNA sequence: TGTGCCACCAGTGATTATAGTGTGGGTTTCTATGAGCAGTTCTTC.

The genes are TRBV28 and TRBJ2-7; TRBD1 agrees at 7 bases. The CDR3 is made up of 15 amino acids. Germline values: CDR1 MDHEN, CDR2 SYDVKM. V gave up 6 bases and J gave up 2 bases; unmatched junction bases: 10. As DNA, the CDR3 is TGTGCCAGCAGGGGACCGACAGGGAATACCTACGAGCAGTACTTC. The encoded protein is CASRGPTGNTYEQYF.

This chain connects TRBV11-2 to TRBJ1-6, with no clear D. CDR1 is SGHAT, CDR2 FQNNGV, per germline. This CDR3 has 12 residues. V lost 3 bases and J 7 bases, leaving 4 bases between the germline ends. CDR3 sequence: CASSLPNSPLHF. CDR3 nucleotide sequence: TGTGCCAGCAGCTTGCCGAATTCACCCCTCCACTTT.

CDR3 protein: CASSSQAANTGELFF. The CDR3 nucleotides read TGTGCCAGCAGTTCCCAGGCCGCGAACACCGGGGAGCTGTTTTTT. The chain links TRBV2 to TRBJ2-2; D not certain. CDR3 size: 15 residues. The ends were cut back, 5 bases at V and 0 bases at J, with 10 bases in the middle. Looked up from germline, CDR1 is SNHLY and CDR2 is FYNNEI.

This clonotype appeared a single time. The rearrangement uses TRBV2 and TRBJ2-7; TRBD2 aligns across 8 bases. V shed 11 bases and J 5 bases; nucleotides not matched to a gene: 11. Germline V gene lookup returns CDR1 SNHLY and CDR2 FYNNEI. This CDR3 region has 13 residues. The CDR3 reads CAGSGTSVNEQYF. The DNA of the CDR3 is TGTGCCGGCTCCGGGACTAGTGTCAACGAGCAGTACTTC.

This clonotype was counted between two and nine times. The chain couples TRBV9 to TRBJ1-1; 9 bases fit TRBD1. The CDR3 sequence is 15 residues long. Per germline, CDR1 SGDLS and CDR2 YYNGEE. The J segment lost 3 bases and the V segment lost 3 bases, leaving 6 bases of the junction unmatched. Here the CDR3 DNA reads TGTGCCAGCAGCGGGTCACAGGGGGCAGACACTGAAGCTTTCTTT. It encodes CASSGSQGADTEAFF.